The 28 T cell receptor beta chains listed next were all sequenced from one sample in a study of radiotherapy plus CTLA-4 blockade in lung cancer. The method was immunoSEQ multiplex PCR; TCRdb's version includes in-frame clones alone and lacks a portion of them. The table includes 55,000 to 80,000 clones, around nine tenths detected once. This specimen was peripheral blood, taken from a patient treated with radiotherapy plus ipilimumab. The receptors come from a human donor with non-small cell lung cancer that progressed on radiotherapy plus ipilimumab.

This sequence joins TRBV6-5 and TRBJ2-2, with a weak D call TRBD2 (6 bases). The CDR3 is 15 amino acids. In germline, CDR1 is MNHEY, CDR2 SVGAGI. Trimming pared 10 bases from V and 0 bases from J, leaving 15 bases between. This CDR3 is CATKKPSANTGELFF. DNA of the CDR3: TGTGCCACCAAAAAACCTAGCGCGAACACCGGGGAGCTGTTTTTT.

A few counts support this clone. The chain is built from TRBV5-1 and TRBJ2-3; 8 nucleotides line up with TRBD1. V was pared by 4 bases and J by 4 bases, with 11 bases of the junction left unmatched. Germline V lookup: CDR1 SGHRS, CDR2 YFSETQ. This CDR3 comprises 16 residues. The CDR3, as DNA: TGCGCCAGCAGCCCGGGCCGGACAGGGATGCCAGATACGCAGTATTTT. Its protein is CASSPGRTGMPDTQYF.

V usage is TRBV15 and J usage is TRBJ1-5; possible D gene TRBD1, 5 bases. This CDR3 spans 15 amino acids. Trimming shortened V by 0 bases and J by 5 bases, and 11 bases separated the two germline ends. Per the germline V gene, CDR1 is LNHNV and CDR2 is YYDKDF (reference sequence). DNA of the CDR3: TGTGCCACCAGCAGAGATGGAGTGGGGCATCAGCCCCAGCATTTT. As protein: CATSRDGVGHQPQHF.

CDR3 sequence: CASSAEQGTEAFF. The CDR3 coding sequence is TGTGCCAGCAGCGCGGAACAGGGCACTGAAGCTTTCTTT. This sequence joins TRBV9 and TRBJ1-1; perhaps TRBD1 as D (6 bases). With 3 bases removed from V and 4 bases from J, the gap between germline ends came to 10 bases. The CDR3 has 13 residues. CDR1 SGDLS and CDR2 YYNGEE come from the germline V gene.

This rearrangement joins TRBV2 to TRBJ2-5; D perhaps matches TRBD1 (6 bases). Trimming cost V 8 bases and J 4 bases, with 17 bases left between them. Germline loops: CDR1 SNHLY, CDR2 FYNNEI. The CDR3 loop spans 14 amino acids. This CDR3 reads CASQQQGGGETQYF. The DNA for the CDR3 is TGTGCCAGCCAACAACAGGGTGGAGGAGAGACCCAGTACTTC.

This clone appeared a few times. J is TRBJ2-1 and V is TRBV7-2, with TRBD1 as a possible D gene (5 bases). CDR3 length equals 15 residues. Trimming shortened V by 4 bases and J by 5 bases, and 15 bases separated the two germline ends. CDR1 SGHTA and CDR2 FQGNSA come from the germline V gene. The CDR3 here is CASSYGYDRDNEQFF. Written as DNA, the CDR3 is TGTGCCAGCAGCTACGGATACGACAGAGACAATGAGCAGTTCTTC.

The chain joins TRBV27 to TRBJ1-1, with a tentative D call TRBD1 (6 bases). The CDR3 consists of 15 residues. The ends were cut back, 6 bases at V and 0 bases at J, with 14 bases in the middle. Germline loops: CDR1 MNHEY, CDR2 SMNVEV (reference sequence). CDR3 in amino acids: CASRTQGFMNTEAFF. CDR3 bases: TGTGCCAGCAGGACACAGGGATTCATGAACACTGAAGCTTTCTTT.

The rearrangement links TRBV13 to TRBJ1-1; the D gene is possibly TRBD1 (6 bases). The ends were cut back, 3 bases at V and 3 bases at J, with 17 bases in the middle. This CDR3 is built from 16 residues. The germline CDR1 and CDR2 sequences are PRHDT and FYEKMQ (reference sequence). The CDR3 protein is CASSFRTSRGDTEAFF. The CDR3 bases are TGTGCCAGCAGCTTCCGAACTAGCAGGGGCGACACTGAAGCTTTCTTT.

The chain combines TRBV23-1 with TRBJ1-5; 12 bases match TRBD1. TRBV23-1 is identified as an open reading frame with a role that is uncertain. The CDR3 has 21 amino acids. The V gene end was trimmed by 0 bases and the J gene end by 0 bases; junction bases not matched to a gene: 12. For the CDR3, the DNA is TGCGCCAGCAGTCAATCGAATTGGCGGGACAGGGGGCCGTATAGCAATCAGCCCCAGCATTTT. This gives the protein CASSQSNWRDRGPYSNQPQHF.

The rearrangement links TRBV30 to TRBJ1-3; D is ambiguous. The ends were cut back, 5 bases at V and 3 bases at J, with 8 bases in the middle. The CDR3 has 12 residues. CDR1 is GTSNPN, CDR2 SVGIG, per germline (reference sequence). Written as DNA, the CDR3 is TGTGCCTGGCGTGGGAGTGGAAACACCATATATTTT. Residues: CAWRGSGNTIYF.

The chain couples TRBV5-6 to TRBJ2-2; 11 bases agree with TRBD2. With 4 bases clipped from V and 2 bases from J, the junction kept 7 bases outside the gene matches. CDR3 length equals 17 residues. The germline V gene encodes CDR1 SGHDT and CDR2 YYEEEE. Written as DNA, the CDR3 is TGTGCCAGCAGCGAGGCGGGACTAGCGGCTAACACCGGGGAGCTGTTTTTT. Encoded protein: CASSEAGLAANTGELFF.

The gene calls are TRBV21-1 and TRBJ2-7; the DNA was not used to check the table's D call, TRBD1. TRBV21-1 is assigned pseudogene status. The CDR3 sequence is 15 residues long. CDR3 in DNA: TGTGCCAGCAGCCGCTCCGGGACAGGGGCTACGAAGCAGTACTTC. Amino acids: CASSRSGTGATKQYF.

The chain carries TRBV2 and TRBJ1-5; no firm D call. V lost 6 bases to trimming and J lost 4 bases, with 10 bases between them. The length of the CDR3 is 13 residues. CDR1 is SNHLY and CDR2 is FYNNEI in the germline V gene. The chain's CDR3 is CASSLWGNQPQHF. The DNA for the CDR3 is TGTGCCAGCAGCCTTTGGGGAAATCAGCCCCAGCATTTT.

The CDR3 DNA follows: TGTGCCAGCAGTGAACTGGACAGGGAAAACCAAGAGACCCAGTACTTC. Amino acid sequence: CASSELDRENQETQYF. The V gene is TRBV2, the J gene TRBJ2-5; 8 nucleotides match TRBD1. The J segment lost 0 bases and the V segment lost 2 bases, leaving 5 bases of the junction unmatched. This CDR3 contains 16 residues. Germline V gene lookup returns CDR1 SNHLY and CDR2 FYNNEI.

This rearrangement joins TRBV19 to TRBJ2-5; TRBD1 is a possible D gene (6 bases). CDR3 length: 14 residues. The germline V gene encodes CDR1 LNHDA and CDR2 SQIVND (reference sequence). V lost 5 bases and J lost 3, with 13 bases in between. The CDR3 DNA follows: TGTGCCAGTAGTCCCGACAGGCTGAAAGAGACCCAGTACTTC. Its protein is CASSPDRLKETQYF.

The chain couples TRBV19 to TRBJ2-1, with TRBD2 identical over 13 bases. The germline V gene encodes CDR1 LNHDA and CDR2 SQIVND (reference sequence). This CDR3 has 15 residues. V lost 9 bases to trimming and J lost 8 bases; unmatched junction nucleotides: 10. The CDR3 here is CARTLGTSGIYEQFF. As DNA, the CDR3 is TGTGCCAGAACCCTCGGGACTAGCGGGATCTATGAGCAGTTCTTC.

The J gene is TRBJ2-7, the V gene TRBV4-1; TRBD1 matches 7 bases. Germline values: CDR1 MGHRA, CDR2 YSYEKL. The length of the CDR3 is 15 residues. V gave up 1 base and J gave up 5 bases; unmatched junction bases: 8. The CDR3 reads CASSQGWTGLNEQYF. In nucleotides, the CDR3 is TGCGCCAGCAGCCAAGGGTGGACAGGTTTAAACGAGCAGTACTTC.

The gene calls are TRBV29-1 and TRBJ1-5; 8 bases map to TRBD1. The CDR3 extends over 16 amino acids. J was trimmed by 0 bases and V by 5 bases; bases with no gene match: 9. The germline V gene encodes CDR1 SQVTM and CDR2 ANQGSEA. CDR3 protein: CSVYGQGLYSNQPQHF. The CDR3 bases are TGCAGCGTTTATGGACAGGGCCTCTATAGCAATCAGCCCCAGCATTTT. The entire variable domain, with the rest obtained from reference TRBV29-1 and TRBJ1-5, is as follows: SAVISQKPSRDICQRGTSLTIQCQVDSQVTMMFWYRQQPGQSLTLIATANQGSEATYESGFVIDKFPISRPNLTFSTLTVSNMSPEDSSIYLCSVYGQGLYSNQPQHFGDGTRLSIL.

The V call is TRBV18, the J call TRBJ2-7; a possible D gene is TRBD2 (6 bases). V lost 3 bases and J 5 bases, leaving 14 bases between the germline ends. The CDR3 is 14 amino acids. Germline assignment: CDR1 KGHSH and CDR2 LQKENI. The CDR3 here is CASSPAGSSNEQYF. CDR3 nucleotide sequence: TGTGCCAGCTCACCGGCGGGGAGCTCGAACGAGCAGTACTTC.

This clone was recorded only once. J is TRBJ1-5 and V is TRBV7-9, with TRBD1 as a possible D gene (5 bases). The CDR3 covers 12 residues. V lost 5 bases, J lost 6 bases, and 8 bases lay in between. CDR1 and CDR2 from the germline V gene are SEHNR and FQNEAQ (reference sequence). The CDR3 loop is CASSLQAQPQHF. In DNA form, the CDR3 reads TGTGCCAGCAGCCTACAGGCTCAGCCCCAGCATTTT.

V usage is TRBV5-5 and J usage is TRBJ1-2; D call uncertain. The CDR3 extends over 14 amino acids. Per germline, CDR1 SGHKS and CDR2 YYEKEE (reference sequence). V shed 7 bases and J shed 4 bases, with 17 bases lying between them. CDR3 in DNA: TGTGCCAGCTTGGGCTCGCGAAAGACCTATGGCTACACCTTC. Translated, it gives CASLGSRKTYGYTF.

The chain is built from TRBV6-1 and TRBJ1-5; D might be TRBD1 (5 bases). Germline values: CDR1 MNHNS, CDR2 SASEGT. The CDR3 totals 15 residues. Trimming took off 6 bases at V and 6 bases at J, with 18 bases between the two ends. The DNA of the CDR3 is TGTGCCAGCAGGCCGGGCACAGGATTGAGTCAGCCCCAGCATTTT. Amino acid sequence: CASRPGTGLSQPQHF.

This chain connects TRBV28 to TRBJ1-1, with a possible D match to TRBD1 (6 bases). V lost 4 bases and J 10 bases, leaving 13 bases between the germline ends. Per the germline V gene, CDR1 is MDHEN and CDR2 is SYDVKM. CDR3 length: 12 residues. The CDR3 protein is CASSSPRGAAFF. The CDR3, as DNA: TGTGCCAGCAGTTCCCCCAGGGGTGCAGCTTTCTTT.

The chain is built from TRBV4-1 and TRBJ1-1; no definite D call. Germline lookup yields CDR1 MGHRA and CDR2 YSYEKL. The V end was cut by 10 bases, the J end by 0 bases, with 18 bases between. The CDR3 extends over 15 amino acids. In DNA form, the CDR3 reads TGCGCCACCAAAGGAGTAGGGCGGCTGAACACTGAAGCTTTCTTT. Amino acids: CATKGVGRLNTEAFF.

The chain couples TRBV23-1 to TRBJ1-2; D might be TRBD1 (6 bases). TRBV23-1 is labeled an ORF, and its function is uncertain. Between the trimmed V and J ends, which lost 7 bases and 4 bases, there was a span of 13 bases. This CDR3 spans 13 amino acids. The CDR3 DNA follows: TGCGCCAGCACACAATCGACAGGCTATGGCTACACCTTC. This gives the protein CASTQSTGYGYTF.

The chain couples TRBV30 to TRBJ2-1; D is perhaps TRBD1 (6 bases). The CDR3 is made up of 16 amino acids. CDR1 and CDR2 (germline): GTSNPN, SVGIG (reference sequence). V lost 4 bases, J lost 1 base, and 17 bases lay in between. CDR3 loop: CAWNRAAQISYNEQFF. CDR3 in DNA: TGTGCCTGGAACAGGGCCGCGCAGATTTCCTACAATGAGCAGTTCTTC.

This clone appeared a few times. The CDR3 sequence is CASNPAGAGSSGELFF. CDR3 DNA sequence: TGTGCCAGCAACCCGGCGGGGGCGGGTTCATCGGGGGAGCTGTTTTTT. V and J are TRBV7-9 and TRBJ2-2; tentative D call: TRBD2 (7 bases). Germline assignment: CDR1 SEHNR and CDR2 FQNEAQ (reference sequence). The CDR3 sequence is 16 residues long. V lost 7 bases to trimming and J lost 8 bases, with 23 bases between them.

V usage is TRBV19 and J usage is TRBJ1-5; 7 nucleotides agree with TRBD1. The CDR3 has 16 residues. Germline V gene sequence: CDR1 LNHDA, CDR2 SQIVND (reference sequence). J lost 3 bases, V lost 0 bases, and 5 bases had no gene match. The CDR3 DNA reads TGTGCCAGTAGTATAGATGGCAGGGGGACCAATCAGCCCCAGCATTTT. Translation gives CASSIDGRGTNQPQHF.